This TCR beta chain emerged from a study of OX40 agonist ivuxolimab in advanced cancers. CDR1 and CDR2 from the germline V gene are MNHNS and SASEGT. The CDR3 consists of 13 residues. V was cut by 6 bases and J by 6 bases, with 12 bases left in between. Clones were read by immunoSEQ multiplex PCR, and TCRdb kept only the in-frame ones, dropping some. The repertoire consists of over 95,000 clones, with around 90% occurring once and the leading ten covering 0.7% to 0.9%. The material was CD4+ or CD8+ T cells sorted from blood, obtained in a trial of the OX40 agonist ivuxolimab. The source of this sequence is an adult with an advanced solid tumor such as melanoma, head and neck, liver or kidney cancer. J is TRBJ2-4 and V is TRBV6-1; D perhaps matches TRBD2 (6 bases). For the CDR3, the DNA is TGTGCCAGCAGGCGGGGTCTTTCAAACATTCAGTACTTC. Amino acid sequence: CASRRGLSNIQYF.